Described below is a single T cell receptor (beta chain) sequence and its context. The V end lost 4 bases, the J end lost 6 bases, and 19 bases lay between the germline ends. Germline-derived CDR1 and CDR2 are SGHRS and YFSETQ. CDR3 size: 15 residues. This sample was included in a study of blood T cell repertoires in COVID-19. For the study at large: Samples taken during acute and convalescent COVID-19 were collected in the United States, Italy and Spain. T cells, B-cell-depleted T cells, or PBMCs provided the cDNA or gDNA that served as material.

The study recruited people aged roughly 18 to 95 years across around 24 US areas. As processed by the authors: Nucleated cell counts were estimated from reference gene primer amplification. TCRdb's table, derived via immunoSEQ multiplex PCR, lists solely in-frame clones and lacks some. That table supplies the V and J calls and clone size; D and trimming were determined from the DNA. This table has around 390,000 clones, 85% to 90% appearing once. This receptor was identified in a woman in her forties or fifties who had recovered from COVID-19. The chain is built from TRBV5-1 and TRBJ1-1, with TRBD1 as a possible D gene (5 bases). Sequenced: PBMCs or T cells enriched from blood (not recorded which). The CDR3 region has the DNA TGCGCCAGCAGCCATGGAGCAGGGCTATGGTCTGAAGCTTTCTTT. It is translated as CASSHGAGLWSEAFF.